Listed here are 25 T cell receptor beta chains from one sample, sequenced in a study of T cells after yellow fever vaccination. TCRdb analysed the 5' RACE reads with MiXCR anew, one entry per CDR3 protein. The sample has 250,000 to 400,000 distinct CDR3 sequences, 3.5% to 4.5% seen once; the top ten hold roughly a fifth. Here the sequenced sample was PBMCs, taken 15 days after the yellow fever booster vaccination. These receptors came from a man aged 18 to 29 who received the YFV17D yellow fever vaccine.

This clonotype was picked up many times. The DNA of the CDR3 is TGCGCCAGCAGCTTGGCCCGGGGGGCCAGCACTGAAGCTTTCTTT. Amino acid sequence: CASSLARGASTEAFF. The rearrangement uses TRBV5-1 and TRBJ1-1, with a tentative D call TRBD1 (6 bases). CDR3 size: 15 residues. Germline CDR1 and CDR2: SGHRS and YFSETQ. The germline V and J ends were trimmed by 0 bases and 4 bases, with 13 bases remaining between them. Full variable domain (rest looked up from reference TRBV5-1 and TRBJ1-1): KAGVTQTPRYLIKTRGQQVTLSCSPISGHRSVSWYQQTPGQGLQFLFEYFSETQRNKGNFPGRFSGRQFSNSRSEMNVSTLELGDSALYLCASSLARGASTEAFFGQGTRLTVV.

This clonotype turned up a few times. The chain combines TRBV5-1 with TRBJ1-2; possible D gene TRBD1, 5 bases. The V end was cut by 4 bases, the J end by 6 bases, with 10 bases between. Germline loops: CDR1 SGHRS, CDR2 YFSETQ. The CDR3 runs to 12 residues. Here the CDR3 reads CASSGGRDGYTF. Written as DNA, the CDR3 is TGCGCCAGCAGCGGAGGCAGGGATGGCTACACCTTC.

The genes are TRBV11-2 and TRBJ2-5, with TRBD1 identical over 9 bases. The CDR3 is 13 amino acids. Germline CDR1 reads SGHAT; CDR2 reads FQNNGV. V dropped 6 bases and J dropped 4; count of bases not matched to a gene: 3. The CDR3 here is CASSTGGVETQYF. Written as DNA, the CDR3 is TGTGCCAGCAGTACAGGGGGCGTAGAGACCCAGTACTTC.

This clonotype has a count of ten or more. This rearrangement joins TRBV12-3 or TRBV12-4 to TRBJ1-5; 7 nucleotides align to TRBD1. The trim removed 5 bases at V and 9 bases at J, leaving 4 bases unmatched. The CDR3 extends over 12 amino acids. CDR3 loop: CASSPQGGPQHF. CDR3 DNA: TGTGCCAGCAGTCCCCAGGGGGGGCCCCAGCATTTT.

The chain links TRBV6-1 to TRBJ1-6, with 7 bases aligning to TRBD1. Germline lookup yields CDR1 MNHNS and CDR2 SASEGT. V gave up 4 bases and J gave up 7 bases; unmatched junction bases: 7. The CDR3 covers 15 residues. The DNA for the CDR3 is TGTGCCAGCAGTGCCCAGACAGGGTCGAATTCACCCCTCCACTTT. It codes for CASSAQTGSNSPLHF.

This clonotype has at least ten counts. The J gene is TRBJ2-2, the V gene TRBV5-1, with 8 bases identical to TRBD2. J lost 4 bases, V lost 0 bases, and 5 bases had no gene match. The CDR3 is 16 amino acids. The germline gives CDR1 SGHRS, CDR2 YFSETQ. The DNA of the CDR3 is TGCGCCAGCAGCTTGGATGGGACTAGTGGCACCGGGGAGCTGTTTTTT. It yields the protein CASSLDGTSGTGELFF.

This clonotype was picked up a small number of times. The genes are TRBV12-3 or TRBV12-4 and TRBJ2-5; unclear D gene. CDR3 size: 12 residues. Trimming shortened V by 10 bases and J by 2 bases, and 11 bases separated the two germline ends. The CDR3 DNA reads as TGTGCCATTGGGGTCGGGCAAGAGACCCAGTACTTC. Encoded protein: CAIGVGQETQYF.

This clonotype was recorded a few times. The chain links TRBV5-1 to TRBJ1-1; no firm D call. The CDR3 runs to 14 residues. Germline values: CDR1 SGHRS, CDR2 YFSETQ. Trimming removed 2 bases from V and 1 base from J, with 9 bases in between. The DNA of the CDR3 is TGCGCCAGCAGCTTTGCTCAATGGAACACTGAAGCTTTCTTT. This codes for CASSFAQWNTEAFF.

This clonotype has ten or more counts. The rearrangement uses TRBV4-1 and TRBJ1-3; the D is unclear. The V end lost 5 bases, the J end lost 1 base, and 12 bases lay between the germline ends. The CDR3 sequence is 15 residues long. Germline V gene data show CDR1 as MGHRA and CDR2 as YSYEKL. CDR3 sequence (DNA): TGCGCCAGCAGCAACCCATCGATTTCTGGAAACACCATATATTTT. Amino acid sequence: CASSNPSISGNTIYF.

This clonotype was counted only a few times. CDR3 region: CASSLIGRNNEKLFF. CDR3 nucleotide sequence: TGTGCCAGCAGCTTAATCGGCAGAAATAATGAAAAACTGTTTTTT. The chain recombines TRBV7-9 with TRBJ1-4; D gene uncertain. This CDR3 comprises 15 residues. The V gene lost 2 bases and the J gene lost 4 bases, with 11 bases spanning the gap. Germline-derived CDR1 and CDR2 are SEHNR and FQNEAQ (reference sequence).

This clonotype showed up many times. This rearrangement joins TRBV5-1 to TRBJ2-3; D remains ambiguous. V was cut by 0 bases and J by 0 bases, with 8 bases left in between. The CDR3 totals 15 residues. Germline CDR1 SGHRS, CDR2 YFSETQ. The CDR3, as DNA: TGCGCCAGCAGCTTGGGATTAGGCAGCACAGATACGCAGTATTTT. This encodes CASSLGLGSTDTQYF.

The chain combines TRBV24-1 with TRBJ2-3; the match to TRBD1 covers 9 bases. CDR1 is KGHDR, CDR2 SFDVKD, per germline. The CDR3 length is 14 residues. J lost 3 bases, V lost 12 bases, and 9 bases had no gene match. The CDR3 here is CASHRDRATDTQYF. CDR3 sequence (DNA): TGTGCCTCCCACCGGGACAGGGCAACAGATACGCAGTATTTT.

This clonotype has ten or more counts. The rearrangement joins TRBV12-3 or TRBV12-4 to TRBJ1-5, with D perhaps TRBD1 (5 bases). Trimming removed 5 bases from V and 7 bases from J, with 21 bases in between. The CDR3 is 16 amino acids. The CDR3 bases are TGTGCCAGCAGTCCCCCCCTGCTGGGGGTCTACCAGCCCCAGCATTTT. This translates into CASSPPLLGVYQPQHF.

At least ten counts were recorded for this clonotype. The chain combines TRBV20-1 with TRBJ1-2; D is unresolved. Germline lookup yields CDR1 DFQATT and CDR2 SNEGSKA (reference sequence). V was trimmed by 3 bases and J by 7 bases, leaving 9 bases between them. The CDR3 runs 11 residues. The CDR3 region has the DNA TGCAGTGCTAGGGACCCGCCTGGCTACACCTTC. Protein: CSARDPPGYTF.

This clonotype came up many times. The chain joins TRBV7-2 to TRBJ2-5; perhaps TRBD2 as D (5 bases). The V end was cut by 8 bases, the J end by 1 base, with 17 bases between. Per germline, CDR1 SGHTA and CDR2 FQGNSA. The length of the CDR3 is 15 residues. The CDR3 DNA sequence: TGTGCCAGCGCCCCCCGAGCGGCGACCCAAGAGACCCAGTACTTC. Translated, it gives CASAPRAATQETQYF.

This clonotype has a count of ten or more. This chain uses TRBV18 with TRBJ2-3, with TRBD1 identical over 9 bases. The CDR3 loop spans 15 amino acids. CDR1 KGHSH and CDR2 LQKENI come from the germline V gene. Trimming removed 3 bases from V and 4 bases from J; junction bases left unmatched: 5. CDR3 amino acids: CASSPGQGSADTQYF. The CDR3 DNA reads TGTGCCAGCTCACCGGGACAGGGTAGCGCAGATACGCAGTATTTT. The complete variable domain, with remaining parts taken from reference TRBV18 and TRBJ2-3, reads NAGVMQNPRHLVRRRGQEARLRCSPMKGHSHVYWYRQLPEEGLKFMVYLQKENIIDESGMPKERFSAEFPKEGPSILRIQQVVRGDSAAYFCASSPGQGSADTQYFGPGTRLTVL.

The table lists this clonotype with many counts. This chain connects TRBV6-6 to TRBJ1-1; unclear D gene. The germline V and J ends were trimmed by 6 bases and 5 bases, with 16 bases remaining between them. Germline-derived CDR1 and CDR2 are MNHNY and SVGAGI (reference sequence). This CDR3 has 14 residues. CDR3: CASRLRTSTTEAFF. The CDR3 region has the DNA TGTGCCAGCAGACTCAGGACTTCCACTACTGAAGCTTTCTTT.

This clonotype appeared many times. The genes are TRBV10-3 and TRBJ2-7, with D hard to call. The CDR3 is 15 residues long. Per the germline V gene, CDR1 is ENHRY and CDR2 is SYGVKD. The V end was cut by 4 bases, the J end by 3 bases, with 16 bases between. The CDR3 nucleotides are TGTGCCATCAGTGCAGTTTACGGGCCGATCTACGAGCAGTACTTC. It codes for CAISAVYGPIYEQYF.

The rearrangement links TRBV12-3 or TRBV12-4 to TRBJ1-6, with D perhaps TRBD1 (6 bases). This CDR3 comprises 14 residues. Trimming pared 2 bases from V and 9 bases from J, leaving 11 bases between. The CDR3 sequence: CASSLKQGGSPLHF. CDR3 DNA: TGTGCCAGCAGTTTAAAACAGGGAGGTTCACCCCTCCACTTT.

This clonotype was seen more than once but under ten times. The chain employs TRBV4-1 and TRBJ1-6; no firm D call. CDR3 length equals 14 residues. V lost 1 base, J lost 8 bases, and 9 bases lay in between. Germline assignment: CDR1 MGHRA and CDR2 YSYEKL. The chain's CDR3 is CASSQGQIYSPLHF. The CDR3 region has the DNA TGCGCCAGCAGCCAAGGTCAGATTTATTCACCCCTCCACTTT.

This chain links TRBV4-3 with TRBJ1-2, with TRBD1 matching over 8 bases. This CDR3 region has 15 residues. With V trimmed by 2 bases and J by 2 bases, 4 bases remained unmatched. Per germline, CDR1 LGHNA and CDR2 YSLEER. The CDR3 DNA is TGCGCCAGCAGCCAATCGCGGACAGGGAACTATGGCTACACCTTC. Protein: CASSQSRTGNYGYTF.

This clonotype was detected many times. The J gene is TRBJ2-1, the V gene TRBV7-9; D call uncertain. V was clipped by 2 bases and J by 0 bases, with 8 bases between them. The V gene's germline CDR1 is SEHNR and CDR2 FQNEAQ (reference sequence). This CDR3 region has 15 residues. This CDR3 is CASSLRGFSYNEQFF. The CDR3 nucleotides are TGTGCCAGCAGCTTACGAGGATTCTCCTACAATGAGCAGTTCTTC. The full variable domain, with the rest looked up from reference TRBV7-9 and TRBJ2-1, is DTGVSQNPRHKITKRGQNVTFRCDPISEHNRLYWYRQTLGQGPEFLTYFQNEAQLEKSRLLSDRFSAERPKGSFSTLEIQRTEQGDSAMYLCASSLRGFSYNEQFFGPGTRLTVL.

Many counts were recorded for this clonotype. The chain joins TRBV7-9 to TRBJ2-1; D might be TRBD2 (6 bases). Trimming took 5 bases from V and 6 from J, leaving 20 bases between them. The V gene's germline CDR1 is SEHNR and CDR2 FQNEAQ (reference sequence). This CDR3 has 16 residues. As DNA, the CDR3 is TGTGCCAGCAGCCCCCCGCGGCTAGCGAGAGGCAATGAGCAGTTCTTC. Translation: CASSPPRLARGNEQFF.

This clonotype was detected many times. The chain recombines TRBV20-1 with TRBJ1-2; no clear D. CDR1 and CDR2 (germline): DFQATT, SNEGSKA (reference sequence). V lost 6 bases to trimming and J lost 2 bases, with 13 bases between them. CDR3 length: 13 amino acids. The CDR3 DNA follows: TGCAGTGCCCCGTTGACGGTAAACTATGGCTACACCTTC. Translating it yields CSAPLTVNYGYTF.

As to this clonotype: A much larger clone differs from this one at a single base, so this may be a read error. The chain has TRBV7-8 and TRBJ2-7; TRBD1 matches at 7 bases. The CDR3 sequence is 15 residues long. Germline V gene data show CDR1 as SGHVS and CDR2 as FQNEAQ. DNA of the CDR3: TGTGCCAGCGGCTTATGGGTGAATCAGGGGGACGAGCAGTACTTC. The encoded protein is CASGLWVNQGDEQYF.